The 20 T cell receptor beta chains below were found in one sample sequenced in a study of blood T cell repertoires in COVID-19. Profiling relied on immunoSEQ multiplex PCR, and the TCRdb table lists in-frame clones only, not all of them. The sample consists of roughly 360,000 clones, roughly 88% of them appearing once. Specimen: PBMCs or T cells enriched from blood (not recorded which). Source of these receptors: a woman between 25 and 40 years old with acute COVID-19.

In regard to this clone: The junction departs from the called germline gene at one end, perhaps through a read error. The chain carries TRBV6-1 and TRBJ2-7, with 9 bases that match TRBD1. CDR1 is MNHNS and CDR2 is SASEGT in the germline V gene. This CDR3 has 18 residues. CDR3 residues: CASSEGLRTGALRNEQYF. DNA of the CDR3: TGTGCCAGCAGCGAAGGGCTCCGGACAGGGGCTCTGCGGAACGAGCAGTACTTC.

V usage is TRBV14 and J usage is TRBJ1-2, with a tentative D call TRBD1 (6 bases). The V end lost 0 bases, the J end lost 8 bases, and 13 bases lay between the germline ends. The CDR3 totals 14 residues. Germline loops: CDR1 SGHDN, CDR2 FVKESK. The CDR3 nucleotides are TGTGCCAGCAGCCAAGATTCATGGACAGTCGGCTACACCTTC. It is translated as CASSQDSWTVGYTF.

V is TRBV5-1 and J is TRBJ2-3; 9 bases map to TRBD2. There are 15 residues in the CDR3. J lost 2 bases, V lost 2 bases, and 3 bases had no gene match. The germline V gene has CDR1 SGHRS and CDR2 YFSETQ. As DNA, the CDR3 is TGCGCCAGCAGCTTACCTAGCGGGGCCACAGATACGCAGTATTTT. Amino acids: CASSLPSGATDTQYF. Variable domain in full (rest from reference TRBV5-1 and TRBJ2-3): KAGVTQTPRYLIKTRGQQVTLSCSPISGHRSVSWYQQTPGQGLQFLFEYFSETQRNKGNFPGRFSGRQFSNSRSEMNVSTLELGDSALYLCASSLPSGATDTQYFGPGTRLTVL.

The V gene is TRBV7-9, the J gene TRBJ2-3; possible D gene TRBD1, 6 bases. Trimming cost V 5 bases and J 10 bases, with 13 bases left between them. The germline gives CDR1 SEHNR, CDR2 FQNEAQ (reference sequence). The CDR3 contains 12 residues. The CDR3 region has the DNA TGTGCCAGCAGCCACGGACAGCTGTCGCAGTATTTT. It encodes CASSHGQLSQYF.

This clone has a single count. The CDR3: CASSSRTSGNTGELFF. CDR3 coding DNA: TGTGCCAGCAGCTCCCGGACTAGCGGGAACACCGGGGAGCTGTTTTTT. V gene TRBV5-6 combines with J gene TRBJ2-2; TRBD2 matches at 10 bases. V dropped 3 bases and J dropped 1; count of bases not matched to a gene: 3. This CDR3 is 16 amino acids long. Looked up from germline, CDR1 is SGHDT and CDR2 is YYEEEE.

The J gene is TRBJ2-3, the V gene TRBV5-4, with 9 nucleotides matching TRBD1. Germline CDR1 is SGHNT and CDR2 is YYREEE (reference sequence). This CDR3 spans 16 amino acids. V lost 0 bases and J lost 8; bases outside the gene matches: 10. The CDR3 nucleotides are TGTGCCAGCAGCTTGGGGGACAGGGTGGCGGTCGGTACGCAGTATTTT. This sequence encodes CASSLGDRVAVGTQYF.

This sequence joins TRBV10-3 and TRBJ1-2; the D gene is possibly TRBD1 (5 bases). Per the germline V gene, CDR1 is ENHRY and CDR2 is SYGVKD. The CDR3 has 15 residues. Trimming took off 8 bases at V and 2 bases at J, with 18 bases between the two ends. The CDR3 nucleotides are TGTGCCATCTTTAGGGGAGGGGCCGGCAACTATGGCTACACCTTC. Its protein is CAIFRGGAGNYGYTF.

The chain employs TRBV3-1 (or the pseudogene TRBV3-2) and TRBJ1-1; 7 nucleotides match TRBD1. Germline CDR1 is LGHDT and CDR2 is YNNKEL (reference sequence). This CDR3 is built from 16 residues. V gave up 3 bases and J gave up 5 bases; unmatched junction bases: 12. The CDR3 nucleotides read TGTGCCAGCAGCCAGCGTGGGGCAGGGGGGAGGACTGAAGCTTTCTTT. It translates to CASSQRGAGGRTEAFF.

This chain joins TRBV6-1 and TRBJ2-7; tentative D call: TRBD2 (6 bases). CDR1 and CDR2 (germline): MNHNS, SASEGT. The CDR3 loop spans 14 amino acids. Trimming stripped 2 bases from V and 5 bases from J, with 13 bases between. CDR3 sequence reads: CASSEWGRMNEQYF. The CDR3 DNA is TGTGCCAGCAGTGAATGGGGGAGGATGAACGAGCAGTACTTC.

This chain uses TRBV6-1 with TRBJ2-7; TRBD1 matches 9 bases. The CDR3 has 15 residues. In germline, CDR1 is MNHNS, CDR2 SASEGT. V gave up 3 bases and J gave up 6 bases; unmatched junction bases: 9. The CDR3 nucleotides read TGTGCCAGCAGTGATCGGACAGGGGAGGGAGGCGAGCAGTACTTC. It yields the protein CASSDRTGEGGEQYF.

This chain uses TRBV6-5 with TRBJ1-1; no reliable D call. Germline V gene sequence: CDR1 MNHEY, CDR2 SVGAGI. Trimming left V 8 bases short and J 3 bases short, with 7 bases between. The CDR3 is made up of 11 amino acids. The CDR3 sequence is CASGRDTEAFF. Written as DNA, the CDR3 is TGTGCCAGCGGGAGAGACACTGAAGCTTTCTTT.

This rearrangement joins TRBV6-1 to TRBJ2-7; 9 bases align to TRBD1. The CDR3 has 19 residues. Germline CDR1 and CDR2: MNHNS and SASEGT. Losses at the gene ends were 2 bases for V and 1 base for J; bases not matched to a gene: 15. CDR3 DNA sequence: TGTGCCAGCAGTGAAACCCGGGACAGGGAACGTCCGTGGTCCTACGAGCAGTACTTC. It codes for CASSETRDRERPWSYEQYF.

The chain couples TRBV3-1 (or the pseudogene TRBV3-2) to TRBJ2-6; TRBD2 agrees at 9 bases. The V gene end was trimmed by 4 bases and the J gene end by 2 bases; junction bases not matched to a gene: 6. From germline, CDR1 is LGHDT and CDR2 YNNKEL (reference sequence). The CDR3 covers 17 residues. In DNA form, the CDR3 reads TGTGCCAGCAGCCCCCTAGCGGGGTTGGCTGGGGCCAACGTCCTGACTTTC. Amino acid sequence: CASSPLAGLAGANVLTF.

V is TRBV4-1 and J is TRBJ2-7; possibly TRBD2 for D (6 bases). Germline loops: CDR1 MGHRA, CDR2 YSYEKL. Trimming cost V 8 bases and J 0 bases, with 17 bases left between them. This CDR3 has 15 amino acids. CDR3 sequence (DNA): TGCGCCAGCGCCCCACAGGAGGGGAGCTCCTACGAGCAGTACTTC. It translates to CASAPQEGSSYEQYF.

A single count supports this clone. V is TRBV19 and J is TRBJ1-1, with 11 positions matching TRBD1. Germline CDR1 reads LNHDA; CDR2 reads SQIVND (reference sequence). This CDR3 spans 14 amino acids. Trimming took 4 bases from V and 7 from J; bases not matched to a gene: 5. The CDR3 nucleotides read TGTGCCAGTAGTAAGGACAGGGGGCCTAGTGAAGCTTTCTTT. This sequence encodes CASSKDRGPSEAFF.

The rearrangement joins TRBV19 to TRBJ1-5, with 7 bases that match TRBD1. Germline values: CDR1 LNHDA, CDR2 SQIVND (reference sequence). This CDR3 spans 15 amino acids. J lost 6 bases, V lost 7 bases, and 12 bases had no gene match. CDR3 sequence reads: CASTPRDSRSQPQHF. CDR3 in DNA: TGTGCCAGTACCCCACGGGACAGTCGTTCTCAGCCCCAGCATTTT. Looking up the rest from reference TRBV19 and TRBJ1-5 gives the full variable domain: DGGITQSPKYLFRKEGQNVTLSCEQNLNHDAMYWYRQDPGQGLRLIYYSQIVNDFQKGDIAEGYSVSREKKESFPLTVTSAQKNPTAFYLCASTPRDSRSQPQHFGDGTRLSIL.

This clone has just one count. The genes are TRBV7-3 and TRBJ2-7, with TRBD1 as a possible D gene (6 bases). Germline V gene sequence: CDR1 SGHTA, CDR2 FQGTGA. The CDR3 totals 15 residues. The ends were cut back, 5 bases at V and 2 bases at J, with 16 bases in the middle. CDR3 region: CASSPRGEGAYEQYF. CDR3 sequence (DNA): TGTGCCAGCAGCCCGAGGGGTGAGGGGGCCTACGAGCAGTACTTC. Combining the CDR3 with reference TRBV7-3 and TRBJ2-7 gives the whole variable domain GAGVSQTPSNKVTEKGKYVELRCDPISGHTALYWYRQSLGQGPEFLIYFQGTGAADDSGLPNDRFFAVRPEGSVSTLKIQRTERGDSAVYLCASSPRGEGAYEQYFGPGTRLTVT.

The rearrangement uses TRBV29-1 and TRBJ1-1; 8 bases are a match to TRBD1. Germline V lookup: CDR1 SQVTM, CDR2 ANQGSEA. J gave up 0 bases and V 6 bases, and 3 bases lay outside the gene matches. This CDR3 region has 13 residues. The CDR3 region has the DNA TGCAGCGTCTCAGGGGGCTTGAACACTGAAGCTTTCTTT. Encoded protein: CSVSGGLNTEAFF.

The chain couples TRBV19 to TRBJ1-6, with D tentatively TRBD1 (5 bases). The V and J ends lost 5 bases and 10 bases respectively, with 18 bases between them. CDR3 length: 15 amino acids. Germline V gene sequence: CDR1 LNHDA, CDR2 SQIVND (reference sequence). The CDR3 region is CASSPRQYVRSPLHF. Written as DNA, the CDR3 is TGTGCCAGTAGTCCTCGACAGTACGTACGATCACCCCTCCACTTT.

This chain joins TRBV18 and TRBJ1-6; no firm D call. The germline V and J ends were trimmed by 2 bases and 5 bases, with 10 bases remaining between them. The germline CDR1 and CDR2 sequences are KGHSH and LQKENI. This CDR3 has 15 amino acids. This chain's CDR3 is CASSPSPGNNSPLHF. The DNA of the CDR3 is TGTGCCAGCTCACCATCTCCCGGGAATAATTCACCCCTCCACTTT.